This TCR beta chain was sequenced during a study of blood T cell repertoires in COVID-19. There are 14 residues in the CDR3. V lost 3 bases and J 3 bases, leaving 11 bases between the germline ends. Germline CDR1 is MNHEY and CDR2 is SMNVEV (reference sequence). Per the original methods: Quantification of nucleated cells was approximated via reference gene primer amplification. The table came from immunoSEQ multiplex PCR; TCRdb's copy has only in-frame clones and leaves some out. V and J calls and clone size are as listed in that table; D and trimming were resolved from the DNA. The table records tens of thousands of clones, approximately 86% of them present only once.

Sequenced material: peripheral blood. The TCR comes from a woman aged 60 to 75 with acute or convalescent COVID-19. The rearrangement uses TRBV27 and TRBJ1-1; a weak D match, TRBD1 (5 bases). In DNA, the CDR3 is TGTGCCAGCAGTTTCGGGGGTTTTGACACTGAAGCTTTCTTT. Protein sequence: CASSFGGFDTEAFF.